This T cell receptor (beta chain) was sequenced in a study of T-cell reconstitution after alpha-beta-depleted transplantation in children. V gave up 5 bases and J gave up 2 bases, with 13 bases separating them. Germline CDR1 SGHTA, CDR2 FQGNSA. This CDR3 spans 15 amino acids. Unique molecular identifiers featured in how the TCRbeta library was prepared. Using its own MiXCR run on the PCR reads, TCRdb lists one record per CDR3 protein. The sample holds roughly 590,000 distinct CDR3 sequences, over 15% seen once. This clonotype was picked up a small number of times. This chain joins TRBV7-2 and TRBJ1-5; D ambiguous. The source is a human donor who donated a stem cell graft to a child with acute myeloid leukemia. The source was PBMCs from the stem cell graft donor, collected from the stem cell graft. The DNA of the CDR3 is TGTGCCAGCAGCCCCCGGGCCGCGGGCAATCAGCCCCAGCATTTT. Its protein is CASSPRAAGNQPQHF.